This is a list of T cell receptor beta chains from one sample in a study of T cells after yellow fever vaccination. TCRdb called the 5' RACE reads again in MiXCR, with one record for every CDR3 protein. The sample carries around 500,000 distinct CDR3 sequences, less than 25% recorded once. This material consisted of PBMCs, taken about 21 days after the first yellow fever vaccination. These receptors were taken from a man aged 18 to 30 who received the YFV17D yellow fever vaccine. Each CDR3 is given with its conserved first and last residue. D genes are given only for firm matches. Rows give clone size only sometimes, using once, few, many, or a class for an expanded clone.

V gene: TRBV7-2
clone size: .
J gene: TRBJ1-4
D gene: .
CDR3 DNA: TGTGCCAGCAGTCCGGGGCCATATGGAAAACTGTTTTTT
CDR3 protein: CASSPGPYGKLFF

V gene: TRBV4-2
clone size: few
J gene: TRBJ2-2
D gene: .
CDR3 DNA: TGTGCCAGCAGCCAAGAAACAGGGGGAGGGACCGGGGAGCTGTTTTTT
CDR3 protein: CASSQETGGGTGELFF

V gene: TRBV11-1
clone size: .
J gene: TRBJ2-1
D gene: .
CDR3 DNA: TGTGCCAGCAGCTCCGACAACCCTGCTTGGTGGGGTTACAATGAGCAGTTCTTC
CDR3 protein: CASSSDNPAWWGYNEQFF

V gene: TRBV20-1
clone size: few
J gene: TRBJ2-3
D gene: .
CDR3 DNA: TGCAGTGCCGAAGGGGGGGCTTCTGGAGGAGATACGCAGTATTTT
CDR3 protein: CSAEGGASGGDTQYF

V gene: TRBV12-5
clone size: once
J gene: TRBJ1-5
D gene: TRBD1
CDR3 DNA: TGTGCTAGTGGTAGTTCCGGGACAGGGGGTCGGCAGCCCCAGCATTTT
CDR3 protein: CASGSSGTGGRQPQHF

V gene: TRBV6-5
clone size: .
J gene: TRBJ2-6
D gene: TRBD1
CDR3 DNA: TGTGCCAGCAGTTTCCCCGGGGACAGGGGGGGCGTCCTGACTTTC
CDR3 protein: CASSFPGDRGGVLTF

V gene: TRBV5-1
clone size: .
J gene: TRBJ2-5
D gene: TRBD1
CDR3 DNA: TGCGCCAGCAGCAGCGCCGCAGGGGGAGAGACCCAGTACTTC
CDR3 protein: CASSSAAGGETQYF

V gene: TRBV9
clone size: .
J gene: TRBJ1-1
D gene: TRBD1
CDR3 DNA: TGTGCCAGCAGCGGGAGGACAGGTCCCGAAGCTTTCTTT
CDR3 protein: CASSGRTGPEAFF

V gene: TRBV13
clone size: .
J gene: TRBJ2-5
D gene: .
CDR3 DNA: TGTGCCAGCAGCCTTCTCAACAGGGCGGGAAACCAAGAGACCCAGTACTTC
CDR3 protein: CASSLLNRAGNQETQYF

V gene: TRBV7-9
clone size: .
J gene: TRBJ2-3
D gene: .
CDR3 DNA: TGTGCCAGCAGTCGCCGGGGGGCACGCACAGATACGCAGTATTTT
CDR3 protein: CASSRRGARTDTQYF

V gene: TRBV6-2/TRBV6-3
clone size: .
J gene: TRBJ2-3
D gene: TRBD2
CDR3 DNA: TGTGCCAGCAGCAACCTCTCCCCCCGGGGGGGCCCAGATACGCAGTATTTT
CDR3 protein: CASSNLSPRGGPDTQYF

V gene: TRBV6-5
clone size: .
J gene: TRBJ1-2
D gene: .
CDR3 DNA: TGTGCCAGCAGTTTCCAGGGAGCACTACCCAAAGGAGGAGATGGCTACACCTTC
CDR3 protein: CASSFQGALPKGGDGYTF

V gene: TRBV11-3
clone size: .
J gene: TRBJ2-1
D gene: TRBD2
CDR3 DNA: TGTGCCAGCAGCTTAGGGGGCGGGAGCGACGAGCAGTTCTTC
CDR3 protein: CASSLGGGSDEQFF

V gene: TRBV7-2
clone size: .
J gene: TRBJ1-1
D gene: TRBD1
CDR3 DNA: TGTGCCAGCAGCGACAGGGGAGGGGTGAACACTGAAGCTTTCTTT
CDR3 protein: CASSDRGGVNTEAFF

V gene: TRBV7-2
clone size: .
J gene: TRBJ2-3
D gene: .
CDR3 DNA: TGTGCCAGCAGCTTAGGGCAGCAGACAGATACGCAGTATTTT
CDR3 protein: CASSLGQQTDTQYF

V gene: TRBV5-1
clone size: .
J gene: TRBJ2-3
D gene: TRBD2
CDR3 DNA: TGCGCCAGCAGCTCGAGACTAGCGGGGACAGATACGCGGTATTTT
CDR3 protein: CASSSRLAGTDTRYF

V gene: TRBV4-1
clone size: few
J gene: TRBJ1-2
D gene: .
CDR3 DNA: TGCGCCAGCAGCCAAACTGAGGTTCAGGGGAATGGCTACACCTTC
CDR3 protein: CASSQTEVQGNGYTF

V gene: TRBV4-2
clone size: .
J gene: TRBJ2-3
D gene: .
CDR3 DNA: TGTGCCAGCAGCCAAGTAGGGGAAACAGATACGCAGTATTTT
CDR3 protein: CASSQVGETDTQYF

V gene: TRBV28
clone size: few
J gene: TRBJ2-1
D gene: TRBD1
CDR3 DNA: TGTGCCAGCAGTACCCCGGGACAGGGGGACAATGAGCAGTTCTTC
CDR3 protein: CASSTPGQGDNEQFF

V gene: TRBV5-4
clone size: few
J gene: TRBJ2-3
D gene: TRBD1
CDR3 DNA: TGTGCCAGCAGTCTTCTAGGACAGGGATTGTTGGATACGCAGTATTTT
CDR3 protein: CASSLLGQGLLDTQYF

V gene: TRBV7-9
clone size: few
J gene: TRBJ2-3
D gene: .
CDR3 DNA: TGTGCCAGCAGCTTTCTCGCAGGGGTGTCAGATACGCAGTATTTT
CDR3 protein: CASSFLAGVSDTQYF

V gene: TRBV6-1
clone size: .
J gene: TRBJ2-3
D gene: .
CDR3 DNA: TGTGCCAGCAGTGACCAGGGGGAGGTAGATACGCAGTATTTT
CDR3 protein: CASSDQGEVDTQYF

V gene: TRBV20-1
clone size: many
J gene: TRBJ2-3
D gene: TRBD2
CDR3 DNA: TGCAGTGCTAGGCATTGGACTAGCGGGGGCCCTGCGCAGTATTTT
CDR3 protein: CSARHWTSGGPAQYF

V gene: TRBV5-4
clone size: .
J gene: TRBJ2-2
D gene: TRBD1
CDR3 DNA: TGTGCCAGCAGCTTGGGGACAGGCCTTCAGGGGACCGGGGAGCTGTTTTTT
CDR3 protein: CASSLGTGLQGTGELFF

V gene: TRBV5-6
clone size: few
J gene: TRBJ2-1
D gene: TRBD1
CDR3 DNA: TGTGCCAGCAGCCGAATCCTGACCGGACAGGGGAATGAGCAGTTCTTC
CDR3 protein: CASSRILTGQGNEQFF

V gene: TRBV7-9
clone size: .
J gene: TRBJ1-1
D gene: .
CDR3 DNA: TGTGCCAGCAGCTCCCGGAGGGGACAGAACACTGAAGCTTTCTTT
CDR3 protein: CASSSRRGQNTEAFF

V gene: TRBV5-1
clone size: .
J gene: TRBJ2-1
D gene: .
CDR3 DNA: TGCGCCAGCAGCTCGATACTGCTCGAGAAAAGGCAGTTCTTC
CDR3 protein: CASSSILLEKRQFF

V gene: TRBV6-2/TRBV6-3
clone size: .
J gene: TRBJ1-5
D gene: .
CDR3 DNA: TGTGCCAGCTTCCCCCTCCGGAGTCAGCCCCAGCATTTT
CDR3 protein: CASFPLRSQPQHF

V gene: TRBV7-9
clone size: .
J gene: TRBJ2-1
D gene: TRBD1
CDR3 DNA: TGTGCCAGCAGCTCGGCGGCAGGGGGCTTCTACAATGAGCAGTTCTTC
CDR3 protein: CASSSAAGGFYNEQFF

V gene: TRBV5-1
clone size: few
J gene: TRBJ2-7
D gene: TRBD1
CDR3 DNA: TGCGCCAGCAGCTTGACCCCGGGACAGGGATACGAGCAGTACTTC
CDR3 protein: CASSLTPGQGYEQYF

V gene: TRBV11-2
clone size: .
J gene: TRBJ2-3
D gene: .
CDR3 DNA: TGTGCCAGCAGCTCCCCCGAGGAGAGCACAGATACGCAGTATTTT
CDR3 protein: CASSSPEESTDTQYF

V gene: TRBV4-1
clone size: .
J gene: TRBJ2-2
D gene: .
CDR3 DNA: TGCGCCAGCAGCCGCTACGATCCGGGCAACACCGGGGAGCTGTTTTTT
CDR3 protein: CASSRYDPGNTGELFF

V gene: TRBV29-1
clone size: few
J gene: TRBJ1-4
D gene: .
CDR3 DNA: TGCAGCGTTGGAATTAGGGGAGCTGAAAAACTGTTTTTT
CDR3 protein: CSVGIRGAEKLFF

V gene: TRBV25-1
clone size: .
J gene: TRBJ2-5
D gene: .
CDR3 DNA: TGTGCCAGCAGTATATACGCGGGCCAAGAGACCCAGTACTTC
CDR3 protein: CASSIYAGQETQYF

V gene: TRBV7-8
clone size: few
J gene: TRBJ2-1
D gene: TRBD1
CDR3 DNA: TGTGCCAGCAGCCGTGGGACAGACAATGAGCAGTTCTTC
CDR3 protein: CASSRGTDNEQFF

V gene: TRBV4-1
clone size: few
J gene: TRBJ2-1
D gene: .
CDR3 DNA: TGCGCCAGCAGCTTACGGGGGCCGTCATACAATGAGCAGTTCTTC
CDR3 protein: CASSLRGPSYNEQFF

V gene: TRBV12-3/TRBV12-4
clone size: many
J gene: TRBJ2-5
D gene: .
CDR3 DNA: TGTGCCAGCAGTTTGGCCGGAGTGGATCGGGGGACCCAGTACTTC
CDR3 protein: CASSLAGVDRGTQYF

V gene: TRBV9
clone size: .
J gene: TRBJ1-4
D gene: .
CDR3 DNA: TGTGCCAGCAGCGTAGGACCAGGGCTGGAAAAACTGTTTTTT
CDR3 protein: CASSVGPGLEKLFF

V gene: TRBV24-1
clone size: few
J gene: TRBJ1-4
D gene: .
CDR3 DNA: TGTGCCACCAGTGGGGGTTCGGGAGAAAAACTGTTTTTT
CDR3 protein: CATSGGSGEKLFF

V gene: TRBV5-1
clone size: .
J gene: TRBJ1-1
D gene: .
CDR3 DNA: TGCGCCAGCAGCTGGGGGGCCGGGACACCTAACGCTGAAGCTTTCTTT
CDR3 protein: CASSWGAGTPNAEAFF

V gene: TRBV7-6
clone size: .
J gene: TRBJ1-2
D gene: TRBD1
CDR3 DNA: TGTGCCAGCAGCTTATCAGGGGGTGATGGCTACACCTTC
CDR3 protein: CASSLSGGDGYTF

V gene: TRBV7-2
clone size: .
J gene: TRBJ2-2
D gene: .
CDR3 DNA: TGTGCCAGCAGCTCTTGGGGACTGCTGAACACCGGGGAGCTGTTTTTT
CDR3 protein: CASSSWGLLNTGELFF

V gene: TRBV3-1
clone size: .
J gene: TRBJ2-7
D gene: .
CDR3 DNA: TGTGCCAGCAGCCAAGTAAGTTCCGGTTTCGGGGATCAGTACTTC
CDR3 protein: CASSQVSSGFGDQYF

V gene: TRBV7-3
clone size: few
J gene: TRBJ2-1
D gene: TRBD2
CDR3 DNA: TGTGCCAGCAGCTTTAGCGGGGGGAACAATGAGCAGTTCTTC
CDR3 protein: CASSFSGGNNEQFF

V gene: TRBV5-1
clone size: few
J gene: TRBJ2-7
D gene: .
CDR3 DNA: TGCGCCAGCAGCACGACTGAGGGTAGAGCCTACGAGCAGTACTTC
CDR3 protein: CASSTTEGRAYEQYF

V gene: TRBV7-2
clone size: few
J gene: TRBJ1-1
D gene: TRBD1
CDR3 DNA: TGTGCCAGCAGCTTCGGGACAGGGGTCGTGTCTGTCACTGAAGCTTTCTTT
CDR3 protein: CASSFGTGVVSVTEAFF

V gene: TRBV7-9
clone size: .
J gene: TRBJ1-1
D gene: .
CDR3 DNA: TGTGCCAGCAACCGGAGGAACACTGAAGCTTTCTTT
CDR3 protein: CASNRRNTEAFF

V gene: TRBV6-1
clone size: .
J gene: TRBJ1-5
D gene: .
CDR3 DNA: TGTGCCAGCACTCCCGGAGGGCCGTTAAATCAGCCCCAGCATTTT
CDR3 protein: CASTPGGPLNQPQHF

V gene: TRBV3-1
clone size: .
J gene: TRBJ1-4
D gene: .
CDR3 DNA: TGTGCCAGCAGCCAAGGATTCCGAGAAAAACTGTTTTTT
CDR3 protein: CASSQGFREKLFF

V gene: TRBV11-2
clone size: few
J gene: TRBJ2-5
D gene: TRBD2
CDR3 DNA: TGTGCCAGCAGCCTTTACTACCTCAGCGGGGGCTCCCAAGAGACCCAGTACTTC
CDR3 protein: CASSLYYLSGGSQETQYF

V gene: TRBV5-1
clone size: .
J gene: TRBJ2-2
D gene: TRBD1
CDR3 DNA: TGCGCCAGCAGCCGGGGACAGGACACCGGGGAGCTGTTTTTT
CDR3 protein: CASSRGQDTGELFF

V gene: TRBV5-1
clone size: .
J gene: TRBJ1-3
D gene: .
CDR3 DNA: TGCGCCAGCAGCTCTGGTGCAGGCTCTGGAAACACCATATATTTT
CDR3 protein: CASSSGAGSGNTIYF

V gene: TRBV6-1
clone size: .
J gene: TRBJ2-6
D gene: .
CDR3 DNA: TGTGCCAGCACTACACAGGTAGCTGGGGCCAACGTCCTGACTTTC
CDR3 protein: CASTTQVAGANVLTF

V gene: TRBV6-2/TRBV6-3
clone size: many
J gene: TRBJ2-2
D gene: .
CDR3 DNA: TGTGCCAGCAGTTACTCGAAAAGGGACACCGGGGAGCTGTTTTTT
CDR3 protein: CASSYSKRDTGELFF

V gene: TRBV4-1
clone size: few
J gene: TRBJ2-1
D gene: TRBD1
CDR3 DNA: TGCGCCAGCAGCCAACCCGGACAGGGGGGCTCCTACAATGAGCAGTTCTTC
CDR3 protein: CASSQPGQGGSYNEQFF

V gene: TRBV20-1
clone size: .
J gene: TRBJ2-5
D gene: TRBD2
CDR3 DNA: TGCTGTGCTAGGGCTAGCGGGGGGGCCGGGCAAGAGACCCAGTACTTC
CDR3 protein: CCARASGGAGQETQYF

V gene: TRBV5-1
clone size: many
J gene: TRBJ2-2
D gene: .
CDR3 DNA: TGCGCCAGCAGCCGGAGGGGTACCGGGGAGCTGTTTTTT
CDR3 protein: CASSRRGTGELFF

V gene: TRBV24-1
clone size: few
J gene: TRBJ1-2
D gene: .
CDR3 DNA: TGTGCCACCAGTGAAAAGGGACTCGGATCTGGCTACACCTTC
CDR3 protein: CATSEKGLGSGYTF

V gene: TRBV7-9
clone size: .
J gene: TRBJ2-3
D gene: TRBD1
CDR3 DNA: TGTGCCAGCAGCTCGGCAGGACAGGTTTTAGCAGATACGCAGTATTTT
CDR3 protein: CASSSAGQVLADTQYF